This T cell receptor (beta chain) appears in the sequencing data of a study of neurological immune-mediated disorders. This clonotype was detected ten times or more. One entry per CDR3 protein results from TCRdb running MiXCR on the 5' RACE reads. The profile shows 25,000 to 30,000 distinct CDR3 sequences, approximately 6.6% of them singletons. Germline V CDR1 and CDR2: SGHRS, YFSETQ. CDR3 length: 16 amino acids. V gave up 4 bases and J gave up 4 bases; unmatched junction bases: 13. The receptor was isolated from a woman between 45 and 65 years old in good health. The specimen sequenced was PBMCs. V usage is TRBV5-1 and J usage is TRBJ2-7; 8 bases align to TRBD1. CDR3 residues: CASSGLADRVAYEQYF. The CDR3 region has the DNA TGCGCCAGCAGCGGGTTGGCGGACAGGGTAGCATACGAGCAGTACTTC.